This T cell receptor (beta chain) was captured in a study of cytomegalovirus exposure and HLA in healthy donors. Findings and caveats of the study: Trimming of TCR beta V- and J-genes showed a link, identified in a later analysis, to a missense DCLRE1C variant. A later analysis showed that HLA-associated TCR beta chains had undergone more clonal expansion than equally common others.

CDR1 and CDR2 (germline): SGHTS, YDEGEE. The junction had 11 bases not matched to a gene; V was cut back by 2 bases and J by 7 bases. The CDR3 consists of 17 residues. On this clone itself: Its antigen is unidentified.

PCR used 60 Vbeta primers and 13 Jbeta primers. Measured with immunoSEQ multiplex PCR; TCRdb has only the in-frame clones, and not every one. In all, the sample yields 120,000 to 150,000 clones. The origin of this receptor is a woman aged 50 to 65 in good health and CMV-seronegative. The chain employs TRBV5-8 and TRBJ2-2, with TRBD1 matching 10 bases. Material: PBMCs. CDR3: CASSFDPGQGTLGELFF. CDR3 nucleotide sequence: TGTGCCAGCAGCTTTGATCCGGGACAGGGGACCCTCGGGGAGCTGTTTTTT.